This TCR beta chain was recorded in a study of breast tumors, draining lymph nodes, adjacent tissues. Study-wide results and limits: Tumor TCR diversity was below lymph nodes but above nontumor tissue. Compared with basal-like, luminal-like tumors shared significantly more repertoire with nontumor tissue.

Germline V lookup: CDR1 MNHEY, CDR2 SVGEGT. The length of the CDR3 is 18 residues. Deletions cut 2 bases from V and 4 bases from J, with 23 bases between. Notes on this clonotype: What it binds is unknown.

Each CDR3 protein is one row after TCRdb ran MiXCR on the multiplex PCR reads. The table has some 66,000 distinct CDR3 sequences, around three fifths seen once; the top ten hold approximately 19%. This sequence was found in a female donor with breast cancer. Some clones in this sample may be carry-over from other donors' samples. The chain joins TRBV6-2 or TRBV6-3 to TRBJ1-2; unclear D gene. The sequenced material came from breast tumor tissue. The CDR3 DNA follows: TGTGCCAGCAGTTACCCCTGGGCTCTCTTCGAAGGCCCCTATGGCTACACCTTC. This translates into CASSYPWALFEGPYGYTF.